The source of this T cell receptor beta chain is a study of OX40 agonist ivuxolimab in advanced cancers. Overall study context: The dose-escalation cohort was approximately 80% male, with a mean age of about 58 years, ranging roughly 23 to 85.

Trimming pared 3 bases from V and 4 bases from J, leaving 21 bases between. The germline V gene encodes CDR1 SQVTM and CDR2 ANQGSEA. The CDR3 runs 16 residues. Here immunoSEQ multiplex PCR was the method, and the copy in TCRdb shows in-frame clones only, minus some. The sample carries about 76,000 clones, 85% to 90% recorded once. A word on this clone: As yet, its antigen is unknown.

Findings and caveats of the study: Clonal expansion in partial responders at 0.1-3.0 mg/kg ranked among the lowest.

The starting material was CD4+ or CD8+ T cells sorted from blood, obtained in a trial of the OX40 agonist ivuxolimab. The chain carries TRBV29-1 and TRBJ1-1; D perhaps matches TRBD1 (6 bases). The clonotype originates from an adult with an advanced solid tumor such as melanoma, head and neck, liver or kidney cancer. Written as DNA, the CDR3 is TGCAGCGTTGACTACCACAGGGTATATGTCGGCACTGAAGCTTTCTTT. This gives the protein CSVDYHRVYVGTEAFF.